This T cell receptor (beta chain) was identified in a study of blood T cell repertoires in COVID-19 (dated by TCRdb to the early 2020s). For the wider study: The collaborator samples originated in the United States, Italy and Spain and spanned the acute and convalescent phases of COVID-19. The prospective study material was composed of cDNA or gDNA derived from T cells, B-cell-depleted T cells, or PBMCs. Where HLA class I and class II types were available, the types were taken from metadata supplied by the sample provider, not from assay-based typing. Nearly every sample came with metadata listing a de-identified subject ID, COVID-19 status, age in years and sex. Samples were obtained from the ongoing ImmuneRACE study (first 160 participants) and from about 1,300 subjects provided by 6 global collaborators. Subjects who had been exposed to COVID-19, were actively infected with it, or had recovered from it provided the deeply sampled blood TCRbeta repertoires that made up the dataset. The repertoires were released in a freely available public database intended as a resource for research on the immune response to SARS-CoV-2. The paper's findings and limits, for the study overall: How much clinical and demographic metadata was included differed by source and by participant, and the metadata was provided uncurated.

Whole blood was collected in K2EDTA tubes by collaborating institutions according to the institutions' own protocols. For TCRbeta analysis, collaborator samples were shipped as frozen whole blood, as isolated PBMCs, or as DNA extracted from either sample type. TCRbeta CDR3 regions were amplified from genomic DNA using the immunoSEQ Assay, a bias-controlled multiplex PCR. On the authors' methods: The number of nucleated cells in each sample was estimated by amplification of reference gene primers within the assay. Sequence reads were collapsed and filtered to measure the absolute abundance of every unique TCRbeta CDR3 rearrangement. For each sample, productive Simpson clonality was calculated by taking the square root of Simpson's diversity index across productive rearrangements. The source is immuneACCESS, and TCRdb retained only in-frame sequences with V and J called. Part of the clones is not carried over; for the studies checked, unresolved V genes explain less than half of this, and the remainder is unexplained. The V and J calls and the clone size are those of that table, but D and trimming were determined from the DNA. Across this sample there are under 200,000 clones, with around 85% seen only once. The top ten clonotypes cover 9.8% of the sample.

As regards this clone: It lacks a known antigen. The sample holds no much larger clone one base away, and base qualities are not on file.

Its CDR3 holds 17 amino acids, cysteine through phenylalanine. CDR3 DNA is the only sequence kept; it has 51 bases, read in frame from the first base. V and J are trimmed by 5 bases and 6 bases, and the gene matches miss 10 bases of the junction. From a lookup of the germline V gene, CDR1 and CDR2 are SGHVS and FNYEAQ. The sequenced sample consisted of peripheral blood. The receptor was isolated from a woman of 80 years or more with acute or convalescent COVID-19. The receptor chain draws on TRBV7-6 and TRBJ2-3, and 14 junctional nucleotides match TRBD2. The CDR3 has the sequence CASSPGLAGASDDTQYF. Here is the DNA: TGTGCCAGCAGCCCGGGACTAGCGGGGGCCTCCGACGATACGCAGTATTTT.